Below are 26 T cell receptor beta chains sequenced from a single sample in a study of shared clonotypes between healthy human individuals. TCRdb keeps only in-frame clones here, not all; method: immunoSEQ multiplex PCR. The sample records about 2 million clones, 90% to 95% being singletons. The sample was naive CD4+ T cells sorted from blood. The subset here: CD45RA+ positively selected. The receptor source for this set is a man between 18 and 35 years old in good health.

The genes are TRBV5-1 and TRBJ1-6; D uncertain. The V end lost 2 bases, the J end lost 8 bases, and 8 bases lay between the germline ends. This CDR3 comprises 13 residues. Germline-derived CDR1 and CDR2 are SGHRS and YFSETQ. The CDR3 reads CASSFTRDSPLHF. The CDR3, as DNA: TGCGCCAGCAGCTTTACGAGGGATTCACCCCTCCACTTT.

The genes are TRBV18 and TRBJ2-4; weak D call: TRBD2 (5 bases). The CDR3 totals 14 residues. Germline V gives CDR1 KGHSH, CDR2 LQKENI. Trimming removed 0 bases from V and 2 bases from J, with 5 bases in between. As DNA, the CDR3 is TGTGCCAGCTCACCACCGACTACCAAAAACATTCAGTACTTC. It is translated as CASSPPTTKNIQYF.

As to this clone: The sample carries other DNA sequences with the same CDR3. This rearrangement joins TRBV20-1 to TRBJ1-1; TRBD1 might be the D (6 bases). This CDR3 is built from 11 residues. The V end lost 6 bases, the J end lost 1 base, and 6 bases lay between the germline ends. Germline CDR1 DFQATT, CDR2 SNEGSKA (reference sequence). CDR3 bases: TGCAGTGCGACAGGGAACACTGAAGCTTTCTTT. Translated: CSATGNTEAFF.

V usage is TRBV27 and J usage is TRBJ2-7, with 8 bases fitting TRBD1. Trimming at V came to 3 bases and at J to 6 bases, leaving 4 bases not matched to a gene. This CDR3 region has 13 residues. Germline CDR1 MNHEY, CDR2 SMNVEV (reference sequence). The CDR3 protein is CASSFQDRAEQYF. In nucleotides, the CDR3 is TGTGCCAGCAGTTTCCAGGACAGGGCCGAGCAGTACTTC.

The chain employs TRBV9 and TRBJ1-6; D not resolved. Germline CDR1 is SGDLS and CDR2 is YYNGEE. Trimming took 0 bases from V and 7 from J, leaving 8 bases between them. The CDR3 sequence is 14 residues long. The CDR3: CASSVALENSPLHF. CDR3 nucleotides: TGTGCCAGCAGCGTAGCACTGGAGAATTCACCCCTCCACTTT.

J is TRBJ1-5 and V is TRBV2, with D perhaps matching TRBD1 (6 bases). The CDR3 is made up of 14 amino acids. V was cut by 1 base and J by 7 bases, with 11 bases left in between. CDR1 and CDR2 (germline): SNHLY, FYNNEI. This CDR3 is CASSEVTGRQPQHF. The DNA of the CDR3 is TGTGCCAGCAGTGAAGTAACAGGGAGACAGCCCCAGCATTTT.

This chain joins TRBV7-2 and TRBJ2-5; D may correspond to TRBD1 or TRBD2 (5 bases each). Per germline, CDR1 SGHTA and CDR2 FQGNSA. Trimming cost V 5 bases and J 1 base, with 14 bases left between them. CDR3 length: 15 amino acids. As DNA, the CDR3 is TGTGCCAGCAGCACCTCCGGGGCTAGCCAAGAGACCCAGTACTTC. It specifies CASSTSGASQETQYF.

This rearrangement joins TRBV5-1 to TRBJ2-7, with D hard to call. V gave up 0 bases and J gave up 2 bases, with 9 bases separating them. CDR1 SGHRS and CDR2 YFSETQ come from the germline V gene. The CDR3 spans 14 residues. CDR3: CASSLESRTYEQYF. DNA of the CDR3: TGCGCCAGCAGCTTGGAGTCCCGCACCTACGAGCAGTACTTC.

Concerning this clone itself: The junction does not match germline at one end; this may be a read error. The J gene is TRBJ2-7, the V gene TRBV6-6; possibly TRBD2 for D (6 bases). The V gene's germline CDR1 is MNHNY and CDR2 SVGAGI (reference sequence). This CDR3 is 13 amino acids long. The CDR3 sequence: CATSGTYLGEQYF. DNA for the CDR3: TGTGCCACCAGTGGGACTTATCTGGGCGAGCAGTACTTC.

The genes are TRBV7-2 and TRBJ1-4; the D is unclear. CDR1 SGHTA and CDR2 FQGNSA come from the germline V gene. The CDR3 is 13 amino acids. The ends were cut back, 1 base at V and 7 bases at J, with 7 bases in the middle. CDR3 sequence reads: CASSLGSGEKLFF. DNA for the CDR3: TGTGCCAGCAGCTTAGGCTCCGGTGAAAAACTGTTTTTT.

This chain joins TRBV23-1 and TRBJ1-1, with unresolved D. TRBV23-1 belongs to the ORF category, with a function that is uncertain. The CDR3 contains 13 residues. V dropped 2 bases and J dropped 5 bases, with 9 bases sitting between them. The CDR3 DNA reads as TGCGCCAGCAGTCAACCACAGTTAACTGAAGCTTTCTTT. Protein: CASSQPQLTEAFF.

On this clone itself: Other nucleotide sequences in the sample specify the same CDR3. The chain carries TRBV15 and TRBJ2-7, with D tentatively TRBD1 (6 bases). Germline loops: CDR1 LNHNV, CDR2 YYDKDF (reference sequence). V lost 1 base and J 2 bases, leaving 9 bases between the germline ends. This CDR3 contains 14 residues. The CDR3 DNA follows: TGTGCCACCAGCAGAGTCAGGGGACCCTACGAGCAGTACTTC. Protein sequence: CATSRVRGPYEQYF.

The chain is built from TRBV30 and TRBJ1-2; D may be TRBD1 (5 bases). This CDR3 spans 13 amino acids. In germline, CDR1 is GTSNPN, CDR2 SVGIG (reference sequence). V gave up 4 bases and J gave up 4 bases, with 13 bases separating them. The CDR3 nucleotides are TGTGCCTGGAACCGACAGAGCGGCTATGGCTACACCTTC. Its translation is CAWNRQSGYGYTF. Combining the CDR3 with reference TRBV30 and TRBJ1-2 gives the whole variable domain SQTIHQWPATLVQPVGSPLSLECTVEGTSNPNLYWYRQAAGRGLQLLFYSVGIGQISSEVPQNLSASRPQDRQFILSSKKLLLSDSGFYLCAWNRQSGYGYTFGSGTRLTVV.

The chain uses TRBV29-1 and TRBJ2-1; 13 bases match TRBD2. The germline V gene has CDR1 SQVTM and CDR2 ANQGSEA. This CDR3 has 15 amino acids. V was clipped by 8 bases and J by 4 bases; unmatched bases: 8. The CDR3: CSFLGTSGTYNEQFF. The CDR3 coding sequence is TGCAGCTTCCTAGGGACTAGCGGGACTTACAATGAGCAGTTCTTC.

The gene calls are TRBV9 and TRBJ1-5, with a weak D call TRBD1 (5 bases). Trimming took off 4 bases at V and 4 bases at J, with 15 bases between the two ends. Germline V gene sequence: CDR1 SGDLS, CDR2 YYNGEE. The CDR3 totals 15 residues. The CDR3 bases are TGTGCCAGCAGCTGGGGCCAGGCCGAAAATCAGCCCCAGCATTTT. The encoded protein is CASSWGQAENQPQHF.

This clone was found once. The rearrangement links TRBV30 to TRBJ2-1; D possibly uses TRBD1 or TRBD2 (6 bases each). Germline lookup yields CDR1 GTSNPN and CDR2 SVGIG (reference sequence). CDR3 size: 15 residues. Trimming took off 1 base at V and 2 bases at J, with 12 bases between the two ends. CDR3 region: CAWSEGGRPYNEQFF. The CDR3 DNA is TGTGCCTGGAGTGAGGGGGGACGGCCCTACAATGAGCAGTTCTTC.

V is TRBV7-9 and J is TRBJ2-5; a possible D gene is TRBD2 (6 bases). This CDR3 comprises 16 residues. V was shortened by 3 bases and J by 3 bases, with 17 bases between the two germline ends. Germline V gene lookup returns CDR1 SEHNR and CDR2 FQNEAQ (reference sequence). The DNA for the CDR3 is TGTGCCAGCAGCTTTTTTGATTGGTGCGGGGAAGAGACCCAGTACTTC. Its translation: CASSFFDWCGEETQYF. The entire variable domain, with the rest obtained from reference TRBV7-9 and TRBJ2-5, is as follows: DTGVSQNPRHKITKRGQNVTFRCDPISEHNRLYWYRQTLGQGPEFLTYFQNEAQLEKSRLLSDRFSAERPKGSFSTLEIQRTEQGDSAMYLCASSFFDWCGEETQYFGPGTRLLVL.

The chain recombines TRBV7-2 with TRBJ2-7; D is unresolved. This CDR3 region has 15 residues. Trimming took 5 bases from V and 5 from J, leaving 19 bases between them. Per the germline V gene, CDR1 is SGHTA and CDR2 is FQGNSA. The CDR3: CASSPSTSQPHEQYF. For the CDR3, the DNA is TGTGCCAGCAGCCCTTCCACCTCCCAACCCCACGAGCAGTACTTC.

The CDR3 reads CASSRRQGAGEQYF. The CDR3 nucleotides are TGTGCCAGCAGCCGGCGACAGGGGGCGGGGGAGCAGTACTTC. The J gene is TRBJ2-7, the V gene TRBV6-5, with 10 bases lining up with TRBD1. The CDR3 extends over 14 amino acids. The germline V gene has CDR1 MNHEY and CDR2 SVGAGI. With V trimmed by 6 bases and J by 7 bases, 9 bases remained unmatched.

The rearrangement uses TRBV28 and TRBJ2-1, with a weak D call TRBD1 (6 bases). Germline lookup yields CDR1 MDHEN and CDR2 SYDVKM. Trimming took off 4 bases at V and 3 bases at J, with 10 bases between the two ends. This CDR3 comprises 14 residues. DNA of the CDR3: TGTGCCAGCAGTTCAGGGGACGGCTACAATGAGCAGTTCTTC. It yields the protein CASSSGDGYNEQFF.

V usage is TRBV6-5 and J usage is TRBJ2-3; D unresolved. Germline V gene data show CDR1 as MNHEY and CDR2 as SVGAGI. The CDR3 has 15 residues. The ends were cut back, 5 bases at V and 0 bases at J, with 12 bases in the middle. The CDR3: CASSAWGSSTDTQYF. CDR3 bases: TGTGCCAGCAGTGCCTGGGGATCTAGCACAGATACGCAGTATTTT.

The V gene is TRBV5-1, the J gene TRBJ1-1, with D maybe TRBD1 (5 bases). Germline CDR1 SGHRS, CDR2 YFSETQ. The CDR3 is 15 residues long. Trimming pared 6 bases from V and 6 bases from J, leaving 21 bases between. Here the CDR3 reads CASTAWVNGHPEAFF. CDR3 nucleotide sequence: TGCGCCAGCACAGCTTGGGTTAACGGACACCCTGAAGCTTTCTTT.

V gene TRBV5-1 combines with J gene TRBJ1-1; D is unclear. V dropped 1 base and J dropped 0 bases, with 16 bases sitting between them. The CDR3 has 17 amino acids. The germline gives CDR1 SGHRS, CDR2 YFSETQ. The CDR3 reads CASSLRPGGAMNTEAFF. The CDR3 nucleotides read TGCGCCAGCAGCTTGCGACCTGGTGGTGCGATGAACACTGAAGCTTTCTTT.

The chain couples TRBV6-6 to TRBJ1-5; D is unresolved. Trimming stripped 2 bases from V and 5 bases from J, with 13 bases between. This CDR3 region has 15 residues. Germline V CDR1 and CDR2: MNHNY, SVGAGI (reference sequence). The CDR3, as DNA: TGTGCCAGCAGTTACGGCCGACTCCTGGATCAGCCCCAGCATTTT. Translation gives CASSYGRLLDQPQHF.

The chain recombines TRBV7-9 with TRBJ2-3; TRBD2 is a possible D gene (5 bases). The CDR3 is 14 amino acids. V dropped 5 bases and J dropped 4 bases, with 13 bases sitting between them. Germline CDR1 SEHNR, CDR2 FQNEAQ (reference sequence). As DNA, the CDR3 is TGTGCCAGCAGCAAAAGCGGAGCCCCAGATACGCAGTATTTT. It is translated as CASSKSGAPDTQYF.

As for this clone: Other DNA sequences in this sample translate to the same CDR3. The rearrangement links TRBV6-5 to TRBJ1-1; 8 bases align to TRBD1. CDR3 length: 13 residues. Per the germline V gene, CDR1 is MNHEY and CDR2 is SVGAGI. The ends lost 6 bases at V and 5 bases at J; junction bases unmatched: 5. CDR3 residues: CASRRTGRTEAFF. The CDR3 nucleotides are TGTGCCAGCAGACGGACAGGGAGGACTGAAGCTTTCTTT.